This record concerns one T cell receptor (beta chain) sequence. Germline trimming cut 10 bases from V and 7 bases from J; bases unmatched to any gene: 7. Germline assignment: CDR1 MNHEY and CDR2 SVGAGI. The CDR3 covers 13 residues. A multiplex PCR was run with 60 Vbeta primers and 13 Jbeta primers. Measured with immunoSEQ multiplex PCR; TCRdb has only the in-frame clones, and not every one. The sample has about 180,000 clones, 80% to 85% seen once. The record originates from a study of cytomegalovirus exposure and HLA in healthy donors. V and J are TRBV6-5 and TRBJ2-1, with 10 nucleotides matching TRBD1. This clonotype originated in a man under 40 in good health and CMV-seronegative. The sample consisted of PBMCs. CDR3: CATRQGAGNEQFF. For the CDR3, the DNA is TGTGCCACCCGACAGGGGGCTGGAAATGAGCAGTTCTTC.